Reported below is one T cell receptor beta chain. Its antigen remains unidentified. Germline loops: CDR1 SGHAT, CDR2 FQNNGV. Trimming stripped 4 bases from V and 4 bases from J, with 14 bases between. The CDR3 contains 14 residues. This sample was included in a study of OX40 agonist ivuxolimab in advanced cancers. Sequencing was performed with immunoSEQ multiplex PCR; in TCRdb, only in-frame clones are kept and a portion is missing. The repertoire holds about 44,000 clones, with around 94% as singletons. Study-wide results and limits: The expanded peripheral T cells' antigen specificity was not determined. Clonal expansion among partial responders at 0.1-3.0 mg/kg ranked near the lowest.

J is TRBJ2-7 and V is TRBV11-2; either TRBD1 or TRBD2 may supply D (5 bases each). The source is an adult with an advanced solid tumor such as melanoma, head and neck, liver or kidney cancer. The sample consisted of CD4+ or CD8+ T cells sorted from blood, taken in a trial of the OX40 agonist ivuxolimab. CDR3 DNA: TGTGCCAGCAGCTCGTGGCAGGGCGGGTACGAGCAGTACTTC. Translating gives CASSSWQGGYEQYF.